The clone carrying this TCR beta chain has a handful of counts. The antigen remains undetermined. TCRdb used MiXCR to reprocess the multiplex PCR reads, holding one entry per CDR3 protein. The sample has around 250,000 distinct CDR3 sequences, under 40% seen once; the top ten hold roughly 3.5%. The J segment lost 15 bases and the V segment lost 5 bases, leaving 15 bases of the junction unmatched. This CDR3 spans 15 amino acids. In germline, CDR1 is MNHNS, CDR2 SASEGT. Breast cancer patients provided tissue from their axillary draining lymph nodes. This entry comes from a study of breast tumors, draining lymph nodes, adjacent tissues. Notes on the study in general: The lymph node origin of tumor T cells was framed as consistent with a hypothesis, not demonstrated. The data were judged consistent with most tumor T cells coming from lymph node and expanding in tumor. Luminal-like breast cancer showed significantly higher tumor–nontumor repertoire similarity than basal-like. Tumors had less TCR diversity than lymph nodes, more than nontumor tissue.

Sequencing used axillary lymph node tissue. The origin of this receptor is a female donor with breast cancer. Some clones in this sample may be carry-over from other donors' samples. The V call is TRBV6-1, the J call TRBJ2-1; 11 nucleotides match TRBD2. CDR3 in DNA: TGTGCCAGCAGTCCCCGGGAACTAGCGGGAGATGTTGTGTTCTTC. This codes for CASSPRELAGDVVFF.